This T cell receptor beta chain stems from a study of T cell repertoires in ileal Crohn's disease. In the study overall: All patients had surgery for stricturing (61%) or penetrating (around 39%) disease.

Each sample's TCRB immunosequencing used around 0.45 micrograms of biopsy DNA. Clones were sequenced by immunoSEQ multiplex PCR, and TCRdb holds only the in-frame ones, with some missing. The sample carries roughly 20,000 clones, roughly 72% recorded once. Germline assignment: CDR1 MNHEY and CDR2 SMNVEV (reference sequence). The CDR3 is 14 amino acids. V lost 8 bases to trimming and J lost 2 bases, with 16 bases between them. The sample's time point: neoterminal ileum biopsy at postoperative endoscopy, about 6 months after surgery. Points from the study as a whole: Endoscopic recurrence occurred in every patient whose clonality exceeded 26.8%.

A remark on this clone: The antigen is not known.

Input material: ileal tissue. The clonotype comes from an adult with Crohn's disease. This chain links TRBV27 with TRBJ2-7, with D possibly being TRBD1 (6 bases). The CDR3 DNA reads as TGTGCCAGCTCCCCACTCGGACAGCCCTACGAGCAGTACTTC. Its translation is CASSPLGQPYEQYF.